This TCR beta chain is from a study of T cell responses to AZD1222 COVID-19 vaccine. About the research overall: Combined were second doses at about 4 or about 12 weeks.

Trimming removed 6 bases at V and 12 bases at J, with 14 bases between. This CDR3 contains 12 residues. This table comes from immunoSEQ multiplex PCR, and its TCRdb copy is limited to in-frame clones, with some not included. The sample has approximately 67,000 clones; around 80% are singletons. This clonotype was obtained from an adult in good health. The chain couples TRBV12-3 or TRBV12-4 to TRBJ1-4; perhaps TRBD1 as D (6 bases). This sample comprised peripheral blood, obtained on day 0 of AZD1222 vaccination. CDR3 region: CASSRTGRELFF. As DNA, the CDR3 is TGTGCCAGCAGCCGAACAGGGAGGGAACTGTTTTTT.